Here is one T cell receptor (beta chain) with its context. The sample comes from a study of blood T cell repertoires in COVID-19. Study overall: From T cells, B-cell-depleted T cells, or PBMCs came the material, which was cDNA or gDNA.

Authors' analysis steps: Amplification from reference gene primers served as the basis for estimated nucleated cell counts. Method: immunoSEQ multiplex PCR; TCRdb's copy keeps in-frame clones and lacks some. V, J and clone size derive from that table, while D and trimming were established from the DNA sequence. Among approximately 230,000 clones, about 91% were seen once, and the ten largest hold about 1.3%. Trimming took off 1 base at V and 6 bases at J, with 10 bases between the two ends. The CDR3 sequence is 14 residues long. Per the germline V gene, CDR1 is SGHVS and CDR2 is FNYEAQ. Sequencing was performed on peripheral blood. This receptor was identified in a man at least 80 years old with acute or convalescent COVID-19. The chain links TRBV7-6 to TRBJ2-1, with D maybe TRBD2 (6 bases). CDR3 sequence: CASSLEELANEQFF. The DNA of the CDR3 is TGTGCCAGCAGCTTAGAGGAACTAGCCAATGAGCAGTTCTTC.